These 32 T cell receptor beta chains were sequenced from one sample in a study of shared clonotypes between healthy human individuals (dated by TCRdb to between 2020 and 2021). Libraries were built with the immunoSEQ multiplex PCR assay. As stored in TCRdb, this immuneACCESS dataset retains in-frame rearrangements with V and J assigned. A fraction of the clones does not appear; measured against another copy, unresolved V genes explain less than half of the discrepancy, and the remainder lacks a known reason. For this sample there are over a million clones; approximately 76% appear just once. The top ten constitute about 1.5% of the sample. The sample taken for sequencing was memory CD4+ T cells sorted from blood. The cell subset or site tag for this specimen amounts to: CD45RA-negative fraction. The source is a man aged 18 to 29 in good health.

This chain connects TRBV11-3 to TRBJ1-1; 8 bases are shared with TRBD1. V was pared by 0 bases and J by 1 base, with 4 bases of the junction left unmatched. CDR1 and CDR2 (germline): SGHNT, YENEEA. This CDR3 region has 16 residues. The CDR3 loop reads CASSLEGQGANTEAFF. The CDR3 bases are TGTGCCAGCAGCTTAGAAGGACAGGGCGCGAACACTGAAGCTTTCTTT.

The chain has TRBV7-8 and TRBJ1-6; D possibly corresponds to TRBD1 (6 bases). V was pared by 5 bases and J by 7 bases, with 15 bases between. In germline, CDR1 is SGHVS, CDR2 FQNEAQ. The CDR3 runs to 15 residues. CDR3 bases: TGTGCCAGCAGCCTAACCGGGACACTAAATTCACCCCTCCACTTT. Its protein is CASSLTGTLNSPLHF.

On this clone: Other DNA sequences of this sample code for an identical CDR3. This chain links TRBV6-6 with TRBJ2-7; D unclear. V was clipped by 0 bases and J by 3 bases, with 3 bases between them. Germline V CDR1 and CDR2: MNHNY, SVGAGI (reference sequence). The CDR3 is 12 residues long. The CDR3 region is CASSYSYYEQYF. The CDR3 nucleotides read TGTGCCAGCAGTTACTCATACTACGAGCAGTACTTC.

The rearrangement links TRBV6-5 to TRBJ2-7; the D gene could be TRBD1 or TRBD2 (5 bases each). The CDR3 consists of 12 residues. Germline CDR1 and CDR2: MNHEY and SVGAGI. V was shortened by 10 bases and J by 6 bases, with 16 bases between the two germline ends. CDR3 amino acids: CATRDGKTEQYF. DNA for the CDR3: TGTGCCACTCGGGACGGAAAGACCGAGCAGTACTTC.

This chain joins TRBV19 and TRBJ1-6; D may be TRBD1 (5 bases). V dropped 6 bases and J dropped 0 bases, with 9 bases sitting between them. From germline, CDR1 is LNHDA and CDR2 SQIVND (reference sequence). There are 15 residues in the CDR3. The chain's CDR3 is CASSVDSSYNSPLHF. As DNA, the CDR3 is TGTGCCAGTAGCGTTGACAGCTCCTATAATTCACCCCTCCACTTT.

The chain couples TRBV6-1 to TRBJ2-3; 7 nucleotides line up with TRBD2. Germline trimming cut 6 bases from V and 0 bases from J; bases unmatched to any gene: 6. CDR1 MNHNS and CDR2 SASEGT come from the germline V gene. The CDR3 is 15 amino acids. CDR3 DNA sequence: TGTGCCAGCAGGAGAAGCGGGGATAGCACAGATACGCAGTATTTT. Residues: CASRRSGDSTDTQYF.

This chain links TRBV30 with TRBJ1-6; the D gene is possibly TRBD1 (6 bases). The CDR3 has 12 amino acids. Trimming pared 0 bases from V and 14 bases from J, leaving 11 bases between. CDR1 GTSNPN and CDR2 SVGIG come from the germline V gene (reference sequence). This chain's CDR3 is CAWSVQGMSLHF. The CDR3 nucleotides are TGTGCCTGGAGTGTGCAGGGGATGTCCCTCCACTTT.

V usage is TRBV5-8 and J usage is TRBJ2-5; D is unresolved. From germline, CDR1 is SGHTS and CDR2 YDEGEE. The V and J ends lost 5 bases and 5 bases respectively, with 19 bases between them. This CDR3 is 15 amino acids long. The DNA of the CDR3 is TGTGCCAGCAGTTTTGGTAGTGCGGAATGGGAGACCCAGTACTTC. Translating gives CASSFGSAEWETQYF.

V usage is TRBV6-6 and J usage is TRBJ2-7, with TRBD1 identical over 7 bases. Germline values: CDR1 MNHNY, CDR2 SVGAGI (reference sequence). V was pared by 3 bases and J by 4 bases, with 9 bases of the junction left unmatched. The CDR3 length is 15 residues. CDR3 sequence reads: CASSYSDSGGYEQYF. The DNA of the CDR3 is TGTGCCAGCAGTTATTCCGACTCAGGGGGATACGAGCAGTACTTC.

The chain carries TRBV7-9 and TRBJ2-5; tentatively, D is TRBD1 (5 bases). The CDR3 runs to 15 residues. Trimming removed 1 base at V and 0 bases at J, with 9 bases between. The V gene's germline CDR1 is SEHNR and CDR2 FQNEAQ (reference sequence). CDR3 sequence reads: CASSLGQINQETQYF. As DNA, the CDR3 is TGTGCCAGCAGCTTAGGACAGATAAACCAAGAGACCCAGTACTTC.

The V call is TRBV10-1, the J call TRBJ2-7; 7 bases fit TRBD1. CDR3 length: 15 amino acids. Germline V lookup: CDR1 WNHNN, CDR2 SYGVQD (reference sequence). With V trimmed by 6 bases and J by 3 bases, 11 bases remained unmatched. The CDR3 loop reads CASRRGLGANYEQYF. The CDR3, as DNA: TGCGCCAGCAGGAGGGGGCTAGGGGCGAACTACGAGCAGTACTTC.

The V call is TRBV18, the J call TRBJ1-2; D is possibly TRBD1 (5 bases). V was clipped by 2 bases and J by 6 bases, with 16 bases between them. The V gene's germline CDR1 is KGHSH and CDR2 LQKENI. There are 15 residues in the CDR3. This CDR3 reads CASSPGAGLEDGYTF. The CDR3 nucleotides read TGTGCCAGCTCACCAGGGGCCGGGCTTGAGGATGGCTACACCTTC. Looking up the rest from reference TRBV18 and TRBJ1-2 gives the full variable domain: NAGVMQNPRHLVRRRGQEARLRCSPMKGHSHVYWYRQLPEEGLKFMVYLQKENIIDESGMPKERFSAEFPKEGPSILRIQQVVRGDSAAYFCASSPGAGLEDGYTFGSGTRLTVV.

The CDR3 spells CASSPEGQIMNTEAFF. The CDR3 bases are TGTGCCAGCAGCCCAGAGGGACAGATTATGAACACTGAAGCTTTCTTT. The V gene is TRBV7-6, the J gene TRBJ1-1; TRBD1 agrees at 7 bases. Germline CDR1 and CDR2: SGHVS and FNYEAQ. The trim removed 5 bases at V and 0 bases at J, leaving 9 bases unmatched. CDR3 length: 16 amino acids.

This clone showed up just a few times. The chain links TRBV10-3 to TRBJ1-2; D is perhaps TRBD1 (6 bases). The CDR3 is 14 amino acids. Germline CDR1 reads ENHRY; CDR2 reads SYGVKD. Trimming shortened V by 3 bases and J by 0 bases, and 8 bases separated the two germline ends. The CDR3 protein is CAISEQGPNYGYTF. CDR3 coding DNA: TGTGCCATCAGTGAACAGGGACCTAACTATGGCTACACCTTC.

The chain is built from TRBV30 and TRBJ2-2; TRBD1 is a possible D gene (5 bases). Trimming removed 2 bases at V and 1 base at J, with 11 bases between. Germline loops: CDR1 GTSNPN, CDR2 SVGIG (reference sequence). The CDR3 is 15 amino acids. The CDR3, as DNA: TGTGCCTGGAGTCTCAGACAGTTGAACACCGGGGAGCTGTTTTTT. It specifies CAWSLRQLNTGELFF.

CDR3 residues: CASSLVSTYEQYF. In DNA, the CDR3 is TGTGCCAGCAGCTTGGTCAGTACCTACGAGCAGTACTTC. V usage is TRBV5-6 and J usage is TRBJ2-7; D gene uncertain. CDR3 length: 13 amino acids. Germline lookup yields CDR1 SGHDT and CDR2 YYEEEE. Trimming removed 0 bases from V and 2 bases from J, with 6 bases in between.

The gene calls are TRBV29-1 and TRBJ2-2; 9 positions agree with TRBD1. J gave up 0 bases and V 7 bases, and 3 bases lay outside the gene matches. The CDR3 spans 14 residues. Germline lookup yields CDR1 SQVTM and CDR2 ANQGSEA. CDR3 nucleotides: TGCAGCGGCCGGGACAGGGCGAACACCGGGGAGCTGTTTTTT. This gives the protein CSGRDRANTGELFF.

The gene calls are TRBV5-1 and TRBJ2-3, with D possibly TRBD2 on 5 matching bases. There are 15 residues in the CDR3. Per the germline V gene, CDR1 is SGHRS and CDR2 is YFSETQ. Trimming shortened V by 4 bases and J by 5 bases, and 17 bases separated the two germline ends. Here the CDR3 DNA reads TGCGCCAGCAGCCCAGAGCGGTTTGTAGGAGATACGCAGTATTTT. Translation: CASSPERFVGDTQYF.

The gene calls are TRBV7-8 and TRBJ2-3; D call uncertain. Germline loops: CDR1 SGHVS, CDR2 FQNEAQ. Trimming stripped 6 bases from V and 6 bases from J, with 10 bases between. This CDR3 has 12 amino acids. CDR3 DNA: TGTGCCAGCAGTCCCTTAGGTGATACGCAGTATTTT. It codes for CASSPLGDTQYF.

This clone was found once. The J gene is TRBJ2-7, the V gene TRBV28; 7 bases agree with TRBD1. Germline V lookup: CDR1 MDHEN, CDR2 SYDVKM. This CDR3 is built from 14 residues. Germline trimming cut 7 bases from V and 3 bases from J; bases unmatched to any gene: 9. CDR3 amino acids: CASTEQGRSYEQYF. CDR3 DNA: TGTGCCAGCACCGAACAGGGGCGCAGCTACGAGCAGTACTTC.

V usage is TRBV5-4 and J usage is TRBJ1-4; 9 bases fit TRBD1. V lost 6 bases and J lost 0; bases outside the gene matches: 3. The length of the CDR3 is 15 residues. CDR1 is SGHNT, CDR2 YYREEE, per germline (reference sequence). The CDR3 coding sequence is TGTGCCAGCACGACAGGGGGGACAACTAATGAAAAACTGTTTTTT. This gives the protein CASTTGGTTNEKLFF. Based on the CDR3 plus reference TRBV5-4 and TRBJ1-4, the full variable domain is ETGVTQSPTHLIKTRGQQVTLRCSSQSGHNTVSWYQQALGQGPQFIFQYYREEENGRGNFPPRFSGLQFPNYSSELNVNALELDDSALYLCASTTGGTTNEKLFFGSGTQLSVL.

The rearrangement joins TRBV7-2 to TRBJ1-5; TRBD1 aligns across 7 bases. This CDR3 is 16 amino acids long. J lost 5 bases, V lost 5 bases, and 12 bases had no gene match. From germline, CDR1 is SGHTA and CDR2 FQGNSA. In nucleotides, the CDR3 is TGTGCCAGCAGCGGGGGGGGACAGAGTCCTTATCAGCCCCAGCATTTT. Its translation is CASSGGGQSPYQPQHF.

CDR3 nucleotide sequence: TGCGCCAGCAGCTTGGTTAGGGGCGGGTTCACTGAAGCTTTCTTT. Translation: CASSLVRGGFTEAFF. The J gene is TRBJ1-1, the V gene TRBV5-1; TRBD1 might be the D (5 bases). Germline lookup yields CDR1 SGHRS and CDR2 YFSETQ. The CDR3 has 15 amino acids. Trimming stripped 0 bases from V and 4 bases from J, with 13 bases between.

This chain connects TRBV5-6 to TRBJ2-5, with 7 bases matching TRBD2. Germline lookup yields CDR1 SGHDT and CDR2 YYEEEE. CDR3 length: 15 amino acids. J gave up 7 bases and V 4 bases, and 13 bases lay outside the gene matches. The CDR3 region has the DNA TGTGCCAGCAGCAAGGGACTAACCCAAGCGGGGACCCAGTACTTC. Residues: CASSKGLTQAGTQYF.

This sequence joins TRBV5-6 and TRBJ1-1, with D possibly matching TRBD1 (5 bases). The ends were cut back, 4 bases at V and 1 base at J, with 8 bases in the middle. Germline values: CDR1 SGHDT, CDR2 YYEEEE. This CDR3 is 13 amino acids long. CDR3 region: CASSVDRNTEAFF. The DNA of the CDR3 is TGTGCCAGCAGCGTCGACAGGAACACTGAAGCTTTCTTT. The full variable domain, its missing parts supplied by reference TRBV5-6 and TRBJ1-1, is DAGVTQSPTHLIKTRGQQVTLRCSPKSGHDTVSWYQQALGQGPQFIFQYYEEEERQRGNFPDRFSGHQFPNYSSELNVNALLLGDSALYLCASSVDRNTEAFFGQGTRLTVV.

The rearrangement links TRBV5-6 to TRBJ2-7; the match to TRBD2 covers 16 bases. Germline V gene data show CDR1 as SGHDT and CDR2 as YYEEEE. There are 18 residues in the CDR3. V was clipped by 4 bases and J by 2 bases; unmatched bases: 9. DNA of the CDR3: TGTGCCAGCAGCCCGCCGCCGGGACTAGCGGGAGGGGCCTACGAGCAGTACTTC. It codes for CASSPPPGLAGGAYEQYF.

The chain couples TRBV19 to TRBJ2-3, with 12 bases identical to TRBD2. The CDR3 is 19 amino acids. Germline CDR1 is LNHDA and CDR2 is SQIVND (reference sequence). J lost 0 bases, V lost 5 bases, and 12 bases had no gene match. CDR3 protein: CASSFRGTSGFWSTDTQYF. DNA for the CDR3: TGTGCCAGTAGTTTTCGGGGGACTAGCGGGTTTTGGAGCACAGATACGCAGTATTTT.

The V gene is TRBV28, the J gene TRBJ1-5; D might be TRBD1 (5 bases). Germline CDR1 reads MDHEN; CDR2 reads SYDVKM. Trimming removed 2 bases at V and 6 bases at J, with 17 bases between. This CDR3 contains 16 residues. DNA of the CDR3: TGTGCCAGCAGTTTACTGCGCAGGGTATCCCGTCAGCCCCAGCATTTT. It specifies CASSLLRRVSRQPQHF.

This clone was observed a few times. The chain recombines TRBV30 with TRBJ1-1; no reliable D call. Germline V gene sequence: CDR1 GTSNPN, CDR2 SVGIG (reference sequence). The V end lost 3 bases, the J end lost 1 base, and 6 bases lay between the germline ends. The CDR3 loop spans 12 amino acids. The CDR3 spells CAWRSQNTEAFF. The CDR3 bases are TGTGCCTGGAGATCTCAGAACACTGAAGCTTTCTTT.

The chain uses TRBV14 and TRBJ2-7; D ambiguous. Trimming cost V 1 base and J 1 base, with 8 bases left between them. The CDR3 is 14 amino acids. The V gene's germline CDR1 is SGHDN and CDR2 FVKESK. CDR3 coding DNA: TGTGCCAGCAGCCAAGGGCTGAAATCCTACGAGCAGTACTTC. This sequence encodes CASSQGLKSYEQYF.

The gene calls are TRBV2 and TRBJ1-4; D is ambiguous. CDR1 SNHLY and CDR2 FYNNEI come from the germline V gene. With 5 bases removed from V and 8 bases from J, the gap between germline ends came to 9 bases. The CDR3 extends over 12 amino acids. The chain's CDR3 is CASSRAGEKLFF. CDR3 bases: TGTGCCAGCAGTCGGGCGGGAGAAAAACTGTTTTTT.

The V and J genes are TRBV7-2 and TRBJ1-5; D remains ambiguous. The V gene's germline CDR1 is SGHTA and CDR2 FQGNSA. V lost 5 bases and J 0 bases, leaving 11 bases between the germline ends. The CDR3 is 15 amino acids. This CDR3 reads CASSRRWDSNQPQHF. The DNA of the CDR3 is TGTGCCAGCAGCCGTCGGTGGGATAGCAATCAGCCCCAGCATTTT.